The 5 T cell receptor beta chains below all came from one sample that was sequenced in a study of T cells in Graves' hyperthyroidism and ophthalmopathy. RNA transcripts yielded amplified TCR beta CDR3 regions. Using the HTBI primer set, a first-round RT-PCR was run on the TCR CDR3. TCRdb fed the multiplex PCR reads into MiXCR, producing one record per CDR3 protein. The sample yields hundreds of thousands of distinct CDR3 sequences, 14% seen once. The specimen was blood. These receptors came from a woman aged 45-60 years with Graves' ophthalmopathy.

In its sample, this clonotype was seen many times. CDR3 sequence (DNA): TGCAGTGCTAGCGGGGAAAACCTCAATGAGCAGTTCTTC. This translates into CSASGENLNEQFF. This chain links TRBV20-1 with TRBJ2-1, with D perhaps matching TRBD2 (5 bases). In germline, CDR1 is DFQATT, CDR2 SNEGSKA (reference sequence). This CDR3 is built from 13 residues. Between the trimmed V and J ends, which lost 3 bases and 6 bases, there was a span of 12 bases.

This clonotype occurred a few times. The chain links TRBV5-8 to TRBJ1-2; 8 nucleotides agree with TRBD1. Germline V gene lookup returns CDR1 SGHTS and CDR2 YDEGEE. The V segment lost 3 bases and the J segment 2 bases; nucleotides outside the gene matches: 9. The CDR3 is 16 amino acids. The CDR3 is CASSWGVAGGNYGYTF. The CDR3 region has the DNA TGTGCCAGCAGCTGGGGGGTAGCAGGGGGCAACTATGGCTACACCTTC.

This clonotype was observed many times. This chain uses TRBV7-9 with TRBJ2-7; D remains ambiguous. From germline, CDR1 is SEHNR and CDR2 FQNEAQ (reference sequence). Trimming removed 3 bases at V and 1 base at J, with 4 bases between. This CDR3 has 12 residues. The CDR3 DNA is TGTGCCAGCAGCTTGACATCCTACGAGCAGTACTTC. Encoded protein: CASSLTSYEQYF.

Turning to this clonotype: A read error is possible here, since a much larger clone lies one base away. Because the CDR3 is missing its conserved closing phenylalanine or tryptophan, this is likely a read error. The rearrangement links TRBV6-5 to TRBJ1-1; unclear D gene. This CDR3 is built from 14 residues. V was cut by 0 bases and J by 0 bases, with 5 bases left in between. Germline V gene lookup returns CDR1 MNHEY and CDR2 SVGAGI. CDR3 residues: CASSYSMLNTEAFL. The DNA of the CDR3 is TGTGCCAGCAGTTACTCGATGCTGAACACTGAAGCTTTCCTT.

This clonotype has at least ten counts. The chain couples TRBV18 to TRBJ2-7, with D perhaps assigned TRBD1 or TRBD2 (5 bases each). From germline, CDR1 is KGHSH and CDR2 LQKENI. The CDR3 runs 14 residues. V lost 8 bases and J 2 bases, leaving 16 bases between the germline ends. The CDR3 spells CASTGTSKTYEQYF. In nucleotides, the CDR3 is TGTGCCAGCACCGGGACCTCGAAGACCTACGAGCAGTACTTC.